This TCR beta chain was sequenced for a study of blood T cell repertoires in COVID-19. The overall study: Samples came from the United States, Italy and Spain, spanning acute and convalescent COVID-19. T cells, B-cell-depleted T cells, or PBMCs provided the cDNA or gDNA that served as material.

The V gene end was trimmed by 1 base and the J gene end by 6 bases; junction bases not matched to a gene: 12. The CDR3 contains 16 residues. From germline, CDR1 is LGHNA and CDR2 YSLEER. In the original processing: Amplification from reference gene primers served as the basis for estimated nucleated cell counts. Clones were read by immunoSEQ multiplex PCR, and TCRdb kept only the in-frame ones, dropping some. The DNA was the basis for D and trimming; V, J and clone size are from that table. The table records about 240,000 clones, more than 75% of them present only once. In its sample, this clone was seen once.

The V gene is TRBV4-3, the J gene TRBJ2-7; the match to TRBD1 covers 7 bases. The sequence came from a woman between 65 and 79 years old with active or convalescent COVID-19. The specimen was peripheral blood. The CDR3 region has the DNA TGCGCCAGCAGCCAAGCTAGGGGCAGGGGGTTCGGCGAGCAGTACTTC. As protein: CASSQARGRGFGEQYF.